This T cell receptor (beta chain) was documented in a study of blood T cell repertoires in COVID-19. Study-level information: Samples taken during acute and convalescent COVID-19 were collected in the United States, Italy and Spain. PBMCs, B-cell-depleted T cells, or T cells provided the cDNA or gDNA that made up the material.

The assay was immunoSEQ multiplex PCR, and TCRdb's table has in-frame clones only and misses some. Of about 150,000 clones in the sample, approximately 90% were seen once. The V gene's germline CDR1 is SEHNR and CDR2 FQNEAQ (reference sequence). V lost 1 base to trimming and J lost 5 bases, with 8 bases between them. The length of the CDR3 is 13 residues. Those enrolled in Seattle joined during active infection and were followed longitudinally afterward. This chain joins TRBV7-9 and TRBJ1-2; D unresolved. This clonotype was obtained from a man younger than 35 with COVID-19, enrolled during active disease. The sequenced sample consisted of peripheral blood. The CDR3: CASSLVQIYGYTF. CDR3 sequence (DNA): TGTGCCAGCAGCTTAGTGCAGATATATGGCTACACCTTC.